This TCR beta chain derives from a study of shared clonotypes between healthy human individuals. About the study: Samples came from a couple of female and a few male donors aged 18 to 49. General study points: Rarefaction demonstrated incomplete sorted-subset sequencing despite large depth. Naive CD4 clonotype sharing across a few donors was 5% to 6%. A generally larger estimated richness was seen in naive subsets than in memory subsets.

Notes on this clone: Antigen specificity is unknown.

The method was immunoSEQ multiplex PCR; TCRdb's version includes in-frame clones alone and lacks a portion of them. The sample includes around 980,000 clones, around 78% seen only once; the top ten take 0.6% to 0.75%. The CDR3 length is 14 residues. Sequencing input: memory CD4+ T cells from PBMCs. The subset is: CD45RA-negative fraction. This sequence joins TRBV21-1 and TRBJ1-1. TRBV21-1 is a known pseudogene. The sequence derives from a man aged 18 to 29 in good health. Some clones in this sample may be carry-over from other donors' samples. The CDR3 spells CASSKGRAGTEAFF. The CDR3 DNA reads TGTGCCAGCAGCAAAGGGAGGGCGGGCACTGAAGCTTTCTTT.